This is a list of T cell receptor beta chains from one sample in a study of T-cell reconstitution after alpha-beta-depleted transplantation in children. TCRdb re-derived calls from the PCR reads in MiXCR, one entry per CDR3 protein. This sample yields 780,000 or so distinct CDR3 sequences, of which around 17% are seen a single time; about 5% belongs to the top ten. The material sequenced was PBMCs, mostly from graft donor cells, taken 360 days after TCRalphabeta/CD19-depleted stem cell transplant. The receptors originated from a male patient between 10 and 17 years old who had a stem cell transplant for acute lymphoblastic leukemia, so the T cells may come from the graft donor. Both conserved end residues are part of each CDR3. The order of the fields is V gene, J gene, CDR3 protein.

>TRBV5-1|TRBJ1-4
CASSFNSRYEKLFF
>TRBV6-1|TRBJ2-4
CASQIDPAGIQYF
>TRBV5-6|TRBJ2-7
CASSITIHEQYF
>TRBV20-1|TRBJ1-2
CSSGTGRNYGYTF
>TRBV7-9|TRBJ2-7
CASSGGTRTDSYEQYF
>TRBV11-2|TRBJ2-1
CASSLDGYSYNEQFF
>TRBV6-5|TRBJ1-1
CASSYWGSTEAFF
>TRBV7-3|TRBJ1-1
CASSASGGDTEAFF
>TRBV6-5|TRBJ2-7
CASSYHGHHLQYF
>TRBV5-8|TRBJ2-7
CASSRGLADTYEQYF
>TRBV18|TRBJ2-7
CASSVTGTGSYEQYF
>TRBV7-8|TRBJ2-1
CASSPTGPGLGDNEQFF
>TRBV20-1|TRBJ2-7
CSARAPRAFYEQYF
>TRBV5-1|TRBJ2-7
CASSQTGGEQYF
>TRBV7-9|TRBJ1-1
CASSETGGGTEAFF
>TRBV2|TRBJ2-1
CASSGGAFYNEQFF
>TRBV16|TRBJ1-1
CASSQGSNTEAFF
>TRBV24-1|TRBJ2-1
CATQNGPLYNEQFF
>TRBV5-1|TRBJ2-3
CASSGGQGLITDTQYF
>TRBV12-3/TRBV12-4|TRBJ1-2
CASSSDRRLYGYTF
>TRBV7-9|TRBJ2-5
CASSLGVTTRTQYF
>TRBV28|TRBJ2-7
CASSFLVSDYEQYF
>TRBV5-1|TRBJ1-1
CASSLAQGVRNTEAFF
>TRBV12-3/TRBV12-4|TRBJ2-6
CASTFLTQRNVLTF
>TRBV18|TRBJ1-1
CASSPGDRGSTNTEAFF
>TRBV7-8|TRBJ2-1
CASSFGLAGGGDEQFF
>TRBV5-1|TRBJ2-1
CASSEDGSSYNEQFF
>TRBV12-3/TRBV12-4|TRBJ1-5
CASRATGVYSNQPQHF
>TRBV4-1|TRBJ2-1
CASSQLRGSYNEQFF
>TRBV2|TRBJ2-7
CASSDRLLFRDRGHEHYEQYF
>TRBV20-1|TRBJ1-2
CSARGGGQGANGYTF
>TRBV3-1|TRBJ2-1
CASSQRGGRSSYNEQFF
>TRBV29-1|TRBJ2-3
CSVLRSGTISDTQYF
>TRBV2|TRBJ2-7
CASKGGTGVNEQYF
>TRBV5-1|TRBJ2-3
CASLLAVSSTDTQYF
>TRBV11-2|TRBJ2-7
CASRQVLYEQYF
>TRBV29-1|TRBJ2-1
CSSGPSGRTYNEQFF
>TRBV20-1|TRBJ2-1
CSAIKGANEQFF
>TRBV3-1|TRBJ2-6
CASSQVRLRDSGANVLTF
>TRBV4-1|TRBJ1-5
CASSQSSRVRQPQHF
>TRBV7-6|TRBJ1-1
CASSPRTGKNTEAFF
>TRBV29-1|TRBJ2-2
CSVGSVFYTGELFF
>TRBV4-1|TRBJ2-3
CASSQEALADTQYF
>TRBV20-1|TRBJ1-1
CSARTPEWVTEAFF
>TRBV12-3/TRBV12-4|TRBJ1-3
CASSLSGVPDTIYF